This T cell receptor beta chain was retrieved from a study of PD-1 blockade in classical Hodgkin lymphoma. Study outcomes and limitations: Complete responders had baseline diversity similar to newly diagnosed patients. Baseline TCR diversity was reportedly lower in newly diagnosed patients than healthy donors.

Using immunoSEQ multiplex PCR, the repertoire was profiled, and TCRdb retains in-frame clones only, with some absent. This repertoire shows some 15,000 clones, roughly nine tenths found once; its top ten account for roughly 20%. Time point given: cycle 4 day 1 (C4D1), after 6 weeks of nivolumab. In every patient, relapse followed autologous stem cell transplantation, while exposure to brentuximab vedotin differed. After PBMCs were thawed, their CD8+ T cells were isolated by magnetic negative selection. In its sample, this clone was seen a few times. Its specificity is unknown. V gave up 4 bases and J gave up 4 bases; unmatched junction bases: 6. Germline CDR1 reads MDHEN; CDR2 reads SYDVKM. This CDR3 is built from 15 residues.

The sequence was collected from a human donor with classical Hodgkin lymphoma. The specimen was CD8+ T cells from blood, collected before the fourth cycle of nivolumab. The rearrangement links TRBV28 to TRBJ2-5, with 10 bases matching TRBD1. The CDR3 reads CASSSPRDRGETQYF. The CDR3 DNA sequence: TGTGCCAGCAGTTCGCCCCGGGACAGGGGAGAGACCCAGTACTTC.